This TCR beta chain was sequenced in a study of blood T cell repertoires in COVID-19. The CDR3 consists of 13 residues. Germline CDR1 SGHTA, CDR2 FQGNSA. Trimming pared 3 bases from V and 9 bases from J, leaving 14 bases between. Original processing methods: Scientists estimated how many nucleated cells there were by amplifying reference gene primers. Repertoires were generated with immunoSEQ multiplex PCR, while TCRdb's copy carries only in-frame clones and drops some. V and J calls and clone size are copied from that table; D and trimming were computed from the DNA. Among approximately 250,000 clones listed, 84% were seen once.

The TCR comes from a man in his fifties or sixties with acute or convalescent COVID-19. Sequencing was done on a sample of peripheral blood. The chain carries TRBV7-2 and TRBJ2-5, with D perhaps matching TRBD2 (7 bases). The CDR3 DNA sequence: TGTGCCAGCAGCTTGCAGAGGGGGGGGTCCCAGTACTTC. Its protein is CASSLQRGGSQYF.